The TCR beta chain under discussion was sequenced for a study of blood T cell repertoires in COVID-19 (dated by TCRdb to between 2020 and 2021). Turning to the overall study: Samples from collaborators originated in the United States, Italy and Spain and spanned both the acute and convalescent phases of COVID-19. The samples were drawn from two sources: the first 160 participants of the ongoing ImmuneRACE study, and fewer than 1,500 subjects contributed by 6 global collaborators. Subjects who had been exposed to COVID-19, were actively infected with it, or had recovered from it provided the deeply sampled blood TCRbeta repertoires that made up the dataset. Nearly every sample came with metadata listing a de-identified subject ID, COVID-19 status, age in years and sex. The repertoires were released in a freely available public database meant as a resource for research on the immune response to SARS-CoV-2. The material from the prospective study consisted of cDNA or gDNA derived from T cells, B-cell-depleted T cells, or PBMCs. HLA class I and class II types, where available, came from metadata supplied by the sample provider rather than from assay-based typing.

In the prospective study, participants were about 18 to 100 years old, resided in fewer than 25 geographic areas of the United States, and were enrolled through a virtual design. In the prospective study, cohorts were assigned on the basis of participant-reported clinical history obtained from a screening survey and a study questionnaire. Each participant in the prospective study had whole blood, serum and a nasopharyngeal or oropharyngeal swab collected by mobile phlebotomists. Prospective study participants could optionally give additional blood draws and questionnaires over an approximately two-month period. Before DNA extraction, blood samples from the prospective study were shipped at room temperature or frozen. Counted from cysteine to phenylalanine, this CDR3 has 16 amino acids. The read is trimmed to its CDR3 DNA, 48 bases read in frame from base 1. The germline V gene provides CDR1 MGHRA and CDR2 YSYEKL.

Comments on this clone: The target of this receptor is not known. The germline gene is not matched at one end of the junction; a read error may be the cause.

The immunoSEQ Assay, a bias-controlled multiplex PCR, was used to amplify TCRbeta CDR3 regions from genomic DNA. Per the authors' processing: Within the assay, amplification of reference gene primers was used to estimate how many nucleated cells each sample contained. To quantify the absolute abundance of each unique TCRbeta CDR3 rearrangement, sequence reads were collapsed and filtered. Productive Simpson clonality was computed per sample as the square root of Simpson's diversity index over productive rearrangements. TCRdb carries this immuneACCESS record with in-frame sequences only. Its versions omit some clonotypes, under half of them owing to an unresolved V gene in the studies checked, with the rest unexplained. V and J calls and clone size are those listed in that table; D and trimming were worked out from the DNA. The sample table lists about 200,000 clones, 75% to 85% of them with a count of one. The ten largest account for 6% to 7.5% of the sample.

Paper-wide results and their limitations: The amount of clinical and demographic metadata varied by source and participant and was provided uncurated.

The chain uses TRBV4-1 and TRBJ1-2; TRBD1 is perhaps the D gene, given 5 matching bases. The sequenced sample consisted of PBMCs or T cells enriched from blood (not recorded which). The receptor was derived from a woman between 40 and 55 years old with acute COVID-19. The sequenced DNA: TGCGCCAGCAGACAAGAGGCGACAGACAAAAACTATGGCTACACCTTC. Its product reads: CASRQEATDKNYGYTF.